This record concerns one T cell receptor (beta chain) sequence. CDR1 is SEHNR, CDR2 FQNEAQ, per germline (reference sequence). The CDR3 contains 14 residues. Trimming stripped 6 bases from V and 0 bases from J, with 11 bases between. Original processing notes: Reference gene primer amplification gave estimated nucleated cell counts. Here immunoSEQ multiplex PCR was the method, and the copy in TCRdb shows in-frame clones only, minus some. Clonal size and the V and J genes are those of that table, whereas D and trimming came from the DNA. The data show about 330,000 clones, with nearly 90% seen just once and around 5.9% held by the top ten. Participants came from some 23 US areas, aged roughly 18 to 89 years. Cohorts were assigned according to the clinical history that participants reported. Recovery among Cohort 3 donors was established by two negative PCRs, clearance, or symptom resolution. The sample is drawn from a study of blood T cell repertoires in COVID-19.

Source material: PBMCs or T cells enriched from blood (not recorded which). V usage is TRBV7-9 and J usage is TRBJ1-1, with D unclear. This TCR came from a woman aged 25 to 39 who had recovered from COVID-19. CDR3 loop: CASSLRALNTEAFF. The CDR3 nucleotides are TGTGCCAGCAGTCTACGAGCCCTGAACACTGAAGCTTTCTTT.